This T cell receptor beta chain was sequenced in a study of blood T cell repertoires in COVID-19. Trimming shortened V by 6 bases and J by 6 bases, and 12 bases separated the two germline ends. This CDR3 is built from 12 residues. Here immunoSEQ multiplex PCR was the method, and the copy in TCRdb shows in-frame clones only, minus some. This sample has around 150,000 clones, with 79% found just once. The chain is built from TRBV12-3 or TRBV12-4 and TRBJ2-7; D possibly corresponds to TRBD1 (5 bases). The receptor's source is a man aged 45-60 years with active or convalescent COVID-19. The sequenced sample consisted of peripheral blood. The CDR3 spells CASSSRVGEQYF. CDR3 DNA: TGTGCCAGCAGCTCCAGGGTAGGCGAGCAGTACTTC.